The table lists the clone carrying this T cell receptor beta chain with a count of one. CDR1 and CDR2 (germline): MDHEN, SYDVKM. This CDR3 spans 13 amino acids. V gave up 6 bases and J gave up 6 bases; unmatched junction bases: 5. With 60 Vbeta and 13 Jbeta primers, the PCR was carried out. Sequencing was performed with immunoSEQ multiplex PCR; in TCRdb, only in-frame clones are kept and a portion is missing. The table has 110,000 or so clones, 65% to 85% seen once. These data are taken from a study of cytomegalovirus exposure and HLA in healthy donors. This chain joins TRBV28 and TRBJ2-7; 10 bases match TRBD1. Sequencing was carried out using PBMCs. The receptor's source is a young woman in good health and CMV-seronegative. The CDR3: CASSQGDRGEQYF. The CDR3 bases are TGTGCCAGCAGCCAAGGGGACAGGGGCGAGCAGTACTTC.